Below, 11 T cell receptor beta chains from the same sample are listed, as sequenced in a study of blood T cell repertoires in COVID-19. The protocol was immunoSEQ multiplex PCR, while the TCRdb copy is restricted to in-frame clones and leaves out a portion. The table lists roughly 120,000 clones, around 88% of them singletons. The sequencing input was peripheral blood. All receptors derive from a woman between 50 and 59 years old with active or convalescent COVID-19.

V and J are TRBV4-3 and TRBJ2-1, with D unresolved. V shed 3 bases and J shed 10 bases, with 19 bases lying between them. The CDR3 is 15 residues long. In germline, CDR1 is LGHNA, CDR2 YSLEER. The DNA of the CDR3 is TGCGCCAGCAGCCATGTAAAGCCTACCCGAGAAGAGCAGTTCTTC. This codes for CASSHVKPTREEQFF.

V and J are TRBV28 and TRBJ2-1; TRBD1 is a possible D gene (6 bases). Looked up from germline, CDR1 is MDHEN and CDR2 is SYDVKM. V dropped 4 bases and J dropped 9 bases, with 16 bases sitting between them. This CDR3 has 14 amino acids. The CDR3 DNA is TGTGCCAGCAGTTCACCACCTCAGGGGACTGAGCAGTTCTTC. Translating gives CASSSPPQGTEQFF.

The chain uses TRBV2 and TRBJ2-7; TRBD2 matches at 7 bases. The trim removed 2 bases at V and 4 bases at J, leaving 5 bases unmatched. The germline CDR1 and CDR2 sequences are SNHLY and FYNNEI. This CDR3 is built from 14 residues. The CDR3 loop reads CASSEWEGRYEQYF. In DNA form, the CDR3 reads TGTGCCAGCAGTGAATGGGAGGGTCGTTACGAGCAGTACTTC. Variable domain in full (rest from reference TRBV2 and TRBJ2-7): EPEVTQTPSHQVTQMGQEVILRCVPISNHLYFYWYRQILGQKVEFLVSFYNNEISEKSEIFDDQFSVERPDGSNFTLKIRSTKLEDSAMYFCASSEWEGRYEQYFGPGTRLTVT.

CDR3 nucleotide sequence: TGTGCCAGCAGCGGGGCCGAGGATCATGAAAAACTGTTTTTT. As protein: CASSGAEDHEKLFF. The chain joins TRBV21-1 to TRBJ1-4; the D segment call TRBD1 is taken from the table without a DNA check. TRBV21-1 is listed as a pseudogene. This CDR3 is 14 amino acids long.

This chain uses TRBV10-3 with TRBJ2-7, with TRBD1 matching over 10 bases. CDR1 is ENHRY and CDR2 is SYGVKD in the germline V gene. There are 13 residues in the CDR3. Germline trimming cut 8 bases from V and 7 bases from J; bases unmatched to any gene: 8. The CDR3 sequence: CAIGGQGIGEQYF. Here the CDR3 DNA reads TGTGCCATCGGGGGACAGGGGATCGGGGAGCAGTACTTC.

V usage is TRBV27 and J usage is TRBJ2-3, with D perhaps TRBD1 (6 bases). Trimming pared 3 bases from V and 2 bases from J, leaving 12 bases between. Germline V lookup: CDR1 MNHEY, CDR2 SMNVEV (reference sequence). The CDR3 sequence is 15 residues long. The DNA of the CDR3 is TGTGCCAGCAGTTTGTCGGGACACTCCACAGATACGCAGTATTTT. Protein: CASSLSGHSTDTQYF.

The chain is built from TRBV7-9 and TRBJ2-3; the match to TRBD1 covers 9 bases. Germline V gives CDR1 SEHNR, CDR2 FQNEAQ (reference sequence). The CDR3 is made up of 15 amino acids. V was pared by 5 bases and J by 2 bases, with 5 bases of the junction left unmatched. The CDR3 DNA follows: TGTGCCAGCAGCCTAAACAGGGGGCCCACAGATACGCAGTATTTT. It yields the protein CASSLNRGPTDTQYF.

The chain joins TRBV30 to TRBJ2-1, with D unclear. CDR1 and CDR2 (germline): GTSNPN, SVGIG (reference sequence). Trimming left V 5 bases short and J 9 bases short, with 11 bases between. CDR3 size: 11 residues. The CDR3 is CAWAHVGEQFF. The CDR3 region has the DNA TGTGCCTGGGCGCACGTCGGTGAGCAGTTCTTC.

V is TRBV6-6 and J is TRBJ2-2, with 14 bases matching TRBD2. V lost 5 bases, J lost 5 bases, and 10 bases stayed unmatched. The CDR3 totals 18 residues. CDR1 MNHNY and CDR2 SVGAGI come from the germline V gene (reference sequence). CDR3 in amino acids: CASSPGTSGSVGTGELFF. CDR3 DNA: TGTGCCAGCAGTCCAGGGACTAGCGGGAGCGTGGGGACCGGGGAGCTGTTTTTT.

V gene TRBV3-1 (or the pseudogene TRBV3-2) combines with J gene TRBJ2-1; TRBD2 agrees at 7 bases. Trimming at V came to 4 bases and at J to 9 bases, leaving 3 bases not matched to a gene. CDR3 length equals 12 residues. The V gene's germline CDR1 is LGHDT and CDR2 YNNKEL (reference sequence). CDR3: CASSLQRGEQFF. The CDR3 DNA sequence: TGTGCCAGCAGCCTCCAGCGGGGTGAGCAGTTCTTC.

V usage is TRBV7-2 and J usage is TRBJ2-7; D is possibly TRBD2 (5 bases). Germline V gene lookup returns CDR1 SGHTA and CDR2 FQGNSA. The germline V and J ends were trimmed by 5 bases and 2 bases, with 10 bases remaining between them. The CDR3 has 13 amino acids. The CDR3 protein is CASSRSGPYEQYF. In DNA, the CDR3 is TGTGCCAGCAGCCGGAGCGGACCCTACGAGCAGTACTTC.